What follows are 19 T cell receptor beta chains derived from one specimen sequenced in a study of cytomegalovirus exposure and HLA in healthy donors. The PCR had 60 Vbeta and 13 Jbeta primers. Profiled with immunoSEQ multiplex PCR; TCRdb holds only in-frame clones, not every one. The repertoire holds about 200,000 clones, with more than 60% as singletons. The sequencing input was PBMCs. Receptors were obtained from a girl aged 2-15 years in good health and CMV-seronegative.

The chain uses TRBV30 and TRBJ1-1; D ambiguous. Germline CDR1 is GTSNPN and CDR2 is SVGIG (reference sequence). V shed 1 base and J shed 8 bases, with 8 bases lying between them. This CDR3 has 11 residues. Here the CDR3 DNA reads TGTGCCTGGAGTGGTAATCAGGAAGCTTTCTTT. Translation: CAWSGNQEAFF.

This clone has a handful of counts. This chain links TRBV18 with TRBJ1-4; 8 nucleotides align to TRBD1. V lost 3 bases and J lost 10; bases outside the gene matches: 16. Germline lookup yields CDR1 KGHSH and CDR2 LQKENI. The CDR3 is 17 residues long. The CDR3 DNA follows: TGTGCCAGCTCACCGAACCCCGGGACAGGCGACGGGGGAAAACTGTTTTTT. This encodes CASSPNPGTGDGGKLFF.

CDR3 sequence reads: CASSLRYGYTF. Here the CDR3 DNA reads TGTGCCAGCAGCTTACGGTATGGCTACACCTTC. The J gene is TRBJ1-2, the V gene TRBV7-2; D is unresolved. This CDR3 comprises 11 residues. V was trimmed by 2 bases and J by 5 bases, leaving 3 bases between them. From germline, CDR1 is SGHTA and CDR2 FQGNSA.

This chain uses TRBV5-1 with TRBJ1-2, with unresolved D. There are 14 residues in the CDR3. CDR1 and CDR2 (germline): SGHRS, YFSETQ. The V and J ends lost 0 bases and 6 bases respectively, with 12 bases between them. The CDR3 nucleotides read TGCGCCAGCAGCTTGGGACAAAGAATGGATGGCTACACCTTC. Translation gives CASSLGQRMDGYTF.

This rearrangement joins TRBV4-1 to TRBJ2-1, with 7 positions matching TRBD1. Germline lookup yields CDR1 MGHRA and CDR2 YSYEKL. The CDR3 totals 13 residues. V trimming: 2 bases; J trimming: 9 bases; junction bases outside the gene matches: 4. The CDR3: CASSQRQGVEQFF. As DNA, the CDR3 is TGCGCCAGCAGCCAAAGGCAGGGGGTTGAGCAGTTCTTC.

The V and J genes are TRBV5-1 and TRBJ1-2; D unresolved. CDR3 length: 14 amino acids. V lost 4 bases to trimming and J lost 5 bases, with 15 bases between them. The germline CDR1 and CDR2 sequences are SGHRS and YFSETQ. The CDR3 here is CASSPAPTGYGYTF. CDR3 DNA sequence: TGCGCCAGCAGCCCGGCCCCGACGGGATATGGCTACACCTTC.

This sequence joins TRBV28 and TRBJ2-7; TRBD2 matches 10 bases. The CDR3 runs to 15 residues. Losses at the gene ends were 5 bases for V and 4 bases for J; bases not matched to a gene: 8. The V gene's germline CDR1 is MDHEN and CDR2 SYDVKM. In DNA form, the CDR3 reads TGTGCCAGCAGTCCCCAAGCGGGAGGGGCGTACGAGCAGTACTTC. It is translated as CASSPQAGGAYEQYF. Using reference TRBV28 and TRBJ2-7 for the parts outside the CDR3, the full variable domain is DVKVTQSSRYLVKRTGEKVFLECVQDMDHENMFWYRQDPGLGLRLIYFSYDVKMKEKGDIPEGYSVSREKKERFSLILESASTNQTSMYLCASSPQAGGAYEQYFGPGTRLTVT.

The chain couples TRBV25-1 to TRBJ1-4, with TRBD1 matching over 10 bases. Per the germline V gene, CDR1 is MGHDK and CDR2 is SYGVNS. CDR3 length equals 15 residues. J lost 8 bases, V lost 6 bases, and 9 bases had no gene match. DNA for the CDR3: TGTGCCAGCAGCATGATAGGGACAGGGGCCGAAAAACTGTTTTTT. As protein: CASSMIGTGAEKLFF.

The chain joins TRBV19 to TRBJ2-1; D is undetermined. V was cut by 1 base and J by 0 bases, with 7 bases left in between. Germline V gives CDR1 LNHDA, CDR2 SQIVND (reference sequence). This CDR3 spans 15 amino acids. CDR3 loop: CASSIGASSYNEQFF. The CDR3 DNA reads as TGTGCCAGTAGTATAGGGGCAAGCTCCTACAATGAGCAGTTCTTC. The complete variable domain, with remaining parts taken from reference TRBV19 and TRBJ2-1, reads DGGITQSPKYLFRKEGQNVTLSCEQNLNHDAMYWYRQDPGQGLRLIYYSQIVNDFQKGDIAEGYSVSREKKESFPLTVTSAQKNPTAFYLCASSIGASSYNEQFFGPGTRLTVL.

This sequence joins TRBV9 and TRBJ1-4; TRBD1 agrees at 10 bases. Germline CDR1 reads SGDLS; CDR2 reads YYNGEE. Trimming cost V 6 bases and J 10 bases; bases outside gene matches: 12. The CDR3 runs to 15 residues. The CDR3 here is CASTSSDRGPGKLFF. In DNA, the CDR3 is TGTGCCAGCACCAGCAGCGACAGGGGGCCGGGAAAACTGTTTTTT.

V usage is TRBV5-4 and J usage is TRBJ2-2; 15 positions match TRBD2. Germline V gene sequence: CDR1 SGHNT, CDR2 YYREEE (reference sequence). With 4 bases clipped from V and 5 bases from J, the junction kept 9 bases outside the gene matches. The CDR3 spans 18 residues. The CDR3 protein is CASSAGLAGGRGTGELFF. DNA for the CDR3: TGTGCCAGCAGCGCCGGACTAGCGGGGGGGCGTGGTACCGGGGAGCTGTTTTTT.

V is TRBV5-6 and J is TRBJ2-4, with D possibly being TRBD1 (5 bases). The V gene lost 4 bases and the J gene lost 0 bases, with 11 bases spanning the gap. The length of the CDR3 is 15 residues. Germline-derived CDR1 and CDR2 are SGHDT and YYEEEE. The CDR3 bases are TGTGCCAGCAGCCACGACAGTCTAGCCAAAAACATTCAGTACTTC. Translating gives CASSHDSLAKNIQYF.

The chain couples TRBV9 to TRBJ1-2; D is uncertain. Per germline, CDR1 SGDLS and CDR2 YYNGEE. The ends were cut back, 0 bases at V and 2 bases at J, with 11 bases in the middle. This CDR3 is 15 amino acids long. In DNA form, the CDR3 reads TGTGCCAGCAGCGTAGGTTACACTATAAACTATGGCTACACCTTC. Translation gives CASSVGYTINYGYTF.

A single count supports this clone. CDR3 sequence reads: CSVEESKQFF. DNA of the CDR3: TGCAGCGTTGAGGAGAGCAAGCAGTTCTTC. The chain recombines TRBV29-1 with TRBJ2-1; the D is unclear. The germline gives CDR1 SQVTM, CDR2 ANQGSEA. This CDR3 contains 10 residues. V shed 3 bases and J shed 11 bases, with 8 bases lying between them.

The CDR3 sequence is CASSLVRPELHEQYF. DNA for the CDR3: TGTGCCAGCAGCTTGGTGAGGCCGGAACTCCACGAGCAGTACTTC. The V call is TRBV5-5, the J call TRBJ2-7; D call uncertain. Trimming removed 0 bases from V and 5 bases from J, with 15 bases in between. The germline V gene encodes CDR1 SGHKS and CDR2 YYEKEE (reference sequence). The CDR3 consists of 15 residues.

This chain joins TRBV12-5 and TRBJ1-4; TRBD1 is a possible D gene (5 bases). Trimming took 1 base from V and 3 from J, leaving 12 bases between them. The CDR3 loop spans 16 amino acids. The germline gives CDR1 LGHNT, CDR2 FRNRAP. In nucleotides, the CDR3 is TGTGCTAGTGGTTTGGCAGCGACAGAAGCTAATGAAAAACTGTTTTTT. This translates into CASGLAATEANEKLFF.

The gene calls are TRBV6-1 and TRBJ1-1; D gene unclear. Trimming shortened V by 3 bases and J by 6 bases, and 20 bases separated the two germline ends. The CDR3 contains 16 residues. CDR1 and CDR2 (germline): MNHNS, SASEGT. CDR3 residues: CASSDEGTYLTAEAFF. In nucleotides, the CDR3 is TGTGCCAGCAGTGACGAGGGTACGTACTTAACTGCTGAAGCTTTCTTT.

The count of this clone is one. This chain connects TRBV7-2 to TRBJ2-1, with TRBD1 identical over 7 bases. From germline, CDR1 is SGHTA and CDR2 FQGNSA. The CDR3 extends over 16 amino acids. V shed 3 bases and J 4 bases; nucleotides not matched to a gene: 9. This chain's CDR3 is CASSFTPGTAYNEQFF. The DNA for the CDR3 is TGTGCCAGCAGCTTCACTCCCGGGACAGCGTACAATGAGCAGTTCTTC.

V gene TRBV14 combines with J gene TRBJ2-2; D uncertain. Between the trimmed V and J ends, which lost 1 base and 5 bases, there was a span of 5 bases. The CDR3 is 13 amino acids. Germline CDR1 and CDR2: SGHDN and FVKESK. In DNA, the CDR3 is TGTGCCAGCAGCCAAGGAGTTACCGGGGAGCTGTTTTTT. Its protein product is CASSQGVTGELFF. The full variable domain, with the rest looked up from reference TRBV14 and TRBJ2-2, is EAGVTQFPSHSVIEKGQTVTLRCDPISGHDNLYWYRRVMGKEIKFLLHFVKESKQDESGMPNNRFLAERTGGTYSTLKVQPAELEDSGVYFCASSQGVTGELFFGEGSRLTVL.